Sequencing of this T cell receptor beta chain was carried out in a study of T cells in Graves' hyperthyroidism and ophthalmopathy. RNA transcripts gave rise to amplified TCR beta CDR3 regions. The TCR CDR3 was amplified in a first-round RT-PCR using the HTBI primer set. One entry per CDR3 protein, called by TCRdb with MiXCR from the multiplex PCR reads. The table lists about 380,000 distinct CDR3 sequences, approximately 12% of them singletons. CDR1 is SEHNR and CDR2 is FQNEAQ in the germline V gene (reference sequence). The germline V and J ends were trimmed by 4 bases and 3 bases, with 9 bases remaining between them. The CDR3 length is 13 residues. There are many counts of this clonotype. With a duration under 2 months, the hyperthyroidism was newly diagnosed in patients aged 18 to 65.

This clonotype originated in a man aged 25 to 45 with Graves' hyperthyroidism that later progressed to Graves' ophthalmopathy. The chain combines TRBV7-9 with TRBJ1-1; the D is unclear. Specimen: blood. CDR3 nucleotide sequence: TGTGCCAGCAGCTCTAAGGCCCACACTGAAGCTTTCTTT. It specifies CASSSKAHTEAFF.